This T cell receptor (beta chain) was identified in a study of T-cell memory formation after mild COVID-19 (dated by TCRdb to 2020 to 2023). Looking at the study overall: TCR sequence clusters from the two donors were largely donor specific. T-cell clones expanding and contracting after mild COVID-19 in a couple of donors were tracked by longitudinal TCRalpha and TCRbeta repertoire sequencing. The cohort comprised two young, previously healthy adult volunteers, one female and one male.

The research as a whole found: Only a couple of mild cases were covered by the study, and larger cohorts that include severe cases with pre-infection samples were considered necessary. Some responding clones were found in pre-infection memory, which suggests that pre-existing cross-reactive memory T cells took part in the SARS-CoV-2 response. The second-wave clones that peaked on day 37 were not confirmed to be SARS-CoV-2 specific. Balanced CD4/CD8 phenotypes were observed for clones contracting from day 15 to 85, whereas a bias towards CD4+ was observed for a second wave of clones expanding from day 15 to 37. Contracting CD4+ clones were found mainly in CM and EM memory subsets, while CD8+ clones were enriched in EMRA.

The junction shows trimming of 1 base on V and 5 bases on J, and the gene matches do not reach 2 bases of it. Inclusive of the bounding cysteine and phenylalanine, the CDR3 is 16 residues long. The sequence is cut down to CDR3 DNA, 48 bases in frame from base 1. Based on the germline V gene (reference sequence), the CDR1 and CDR2 sequences are LGHDT and YNNKEL. As concerns this clonotype: The target of this receptor is not known. No quality values exist for individual bases; no much larger clone is one base distant.

PBMCs were isolated by Ficoll-Paque density gradient centrifugation. The sequencing machine was an Illumina NovaSeq 6000. TCRalpha and TCRbeta cDNA libraries were constructed by 5'RACE with constant-segment primers, with sample barcodes and unique molecular identifiers being introduced. RNA was extracted from every sample with Trizol reagent. The libraries were amplified in two PCR steps, and the second step added a second sample barcode and Illumina TruSeq adapters. Libraries were sequenced on an Illumina NovaSeq with 2 x 150 bp paired-end reads. Per the original workflow: Reads were demultiplexed and collapsed into UMI-guided consensus sequences with migec v1.2.7. Using mixcr v2.1.11, UMI consensuses were aligned to TRA and TRB V and J templates and then assembled into clonotypes. Expanded or contracted clonotypes were those called significant by both edgeR and NoisET, with noise models trained on biological replicates. For edgeR calls, a false discovery rate-adjusted p below 0.01 and a log2 fold-change threshold of 1 were applied. As an exploratory analysis of dynamics, PCA with hierarchical clustering was applied to max-normalized trajectories of the 1000 most abundant clonotypes. Separately sequenced CD4+ and CD8+ repertoires were used to assign the CD4 or CD8 phenotype of responding clones. TCRdb reanalyzed the raw reads on its own, using fastp at Q25 for trimming and MiXCR for clone calling, and kept in-frame beta chains. For every CDR3 protein sequence, its rows merge into one entry that carries the most common genes and DNA. TCRdb assigned the V and J calls; the authors' analysis was not used. The sample data list about 620,000 distinct CDR3 sequences, and roughly 18% of these were observed just once. The ten largest clones take up around 11% of the sample.

The chain links TRBV3-1 with TRBJ2-2, with 12 middle bases fitting TRBD2. Source material: PBMCs or a T cell subset sorted from them (not recorded which). The receptor comes from an adult woman who had mild COVID-19 (a few samples of this study predate the infection). The sample titles of this study are shuffled in the database, so cell type and time point are left out; the donor was told from shared clones. The CDR3 loop reads CASSQAGLAGTGELFF. The DNA sequence is TGTGCCAGCAGCCAAGCAGGACTAGCGGGGACCGGGGAGCTGTTTTTT.